Listed below are T cell receptor beta chains from one sample, sequenced in a study of OX40 agonist ivuxolimab in advanced cancers. TCRdb keeps only in-frame clones here, not all; method: immunoSEQ multiplex PCR. The data show about 68,000 clones, about 85% seen once. The material was CD4+ or CD8+ T cells sorted from blood, obtained in a trial of the OX40 agonist ivuxolimab. These receptors were taken from an adult with an advanced solid tumor such as melanoma, head and neck, liver or kidney cancer. Both conserved end residues are part of each CDR3. A D gene is named only where the DNA matches it firmly. Clone size is given for some rows only: seen once, a few or many times, or a class if the clone is expanded.

V gene: TRBV10-3; clone size: NA; D gene: NA; J gene: TRBJ1-1; CDR3 protein: CAISSRGDTEAFF; CDR3 DNA: TGTGCCATCAGCTCGCGTGGGGACACTGAAGCTTTCTTT
V gene: TRBV5-1; clone size: many; D gene: NA; J gene: TRBJ1-4; CDR3 protein: CASGTGSDEKLFF; CDR3 DNA: TGCGCCAGCGGTACAGGGTCGGACGAAAAACTGTTTTTT
V gene: TRBV29-1; clone size: many; D gene: NA; J gene: TRBJ1-3; CDR3 protein: CSVASGNGNTIYF; CDR3 DNA: TGCAGCGTTGCATCAGGGAATGGAAACACCATATATTTT
V gene: TRBV4-3; clone size: NA; D gene: TRBD1; J gene: TRBJ2-5; CDR3 protein: CASSQVWTGIQETQYF; CDR3 DNA: TGCGCCAGCAGCCAAGTTTGGACAGGTATTCAAGAGACCCAGTACTTC
V gene: TRBV15; clone size: NA; D gene: TRBD1; J gene: TRBJ1-3; CDR3 protein: CATSRGQGNAGNTIYF; CDR3 DNA: TGTGCCACCAGCAGGGGACAGGGTAATGCTGGAAACACCATATATTTT
V gene: TRBV6-6; clone size: few; D gene: TRBD1; J gene: TRBJ2-7; CDR3 protein: CASSYGQGQQYF; CDR3 DNA: TGTGCCAGCAGTTACGGACAGGGCCAGCAGTACTTC
V gene: TRBV2; clone size: NA; D gene: NA; J gene: TRBJ2-5; CDR3 protein: CASGLRSQETQYF; CDR3 DNA: TGTGCCAGCGGTCTGCGGAGTCAAGAGACCCAGTACTTC
V gene: TRBV9; clone size: NA; D gene: NA; J gene: TRBJ2-5; CDR3 protein: CASSPRPPAETQYF; CDR3 DNA: TGTGCCAGCAGCCCACGGCCCCCGGCGGAGACCCAGTACTTC
V gene: TRBV7-2; clone size: NA; D gene: NA; J gene: TRBJ1-5; CDR3 protein: CASSAGSNQPQHF; CDR3 DNA: TGTGCCAGCAGTGCCGGGAGCAATCAGCCCCAGCATTTT
V gene: TRBV18; clone size: NA; D gene: NA; J gene: TRBJ1-1; CDR3 protein: CASSPPSIDSEAFF; CDR3 DNA: TGTGCCAGCTCACCACCGAGTATAGATTCCGAAGCTTTCTTT
V gene: TRBV10-3; clone size: NA; D gene: NA; J gene: TRBJ1-6; CDR3 protein: CAISEGHNSPLHF; CDR3 DNA: TGTGCCATCAGTGAGGGGCATAATTCACCCCTCCACTTT
V gene: TRBV9; clone size: NA; D gene: TRBD2; J gene: TRBJ2-1; CDR3 protein: CASSDQRGPQFF; CDR3 DNA: TGTGCCAGCAGCGATCAGCGGGGGCCGCAGTTCTTC
V gene: TRBV9; clone size: NA; D gene: TRBD2; J gene: TRBJ2-3; CDR3 protein: CASSALAGGLTDTQYF; CDR3 DNA: TGTGCCAGCAGCGCCCTAGCGGGGGGCCTCACAGATACGCAGTATTTT
V gene: TRBV18; clone size: NA; D gene: NA; J gene: TRBJ1-1; CDR3 protein: CARSPGAGMNTEAFF; CDR3 DNA: TGTGCCAGGTCCCCCGGTGCAGGAATGAACACTGAAGCTTTCTTT
V gene: TRBV2; clone size: NA; D gene: TRBD1; J gene: TRBJ1-5; CDR3 protein: CASSAGQGLPGSNQPQHF; CDR3 DNA: TGTGCCAGCAGTGCGGGACAGGGGCTACCTGGGAGCAATCAGCCCCAGCATTTT
V gene: TRBV6-5; clone size: NA; D gene: NA; J gene: TRBJ2-7; CDR3 protein: CASSYSAHEQYEQYF; CDR3 DNA: TGTGCCAGCAGTTACTCAGCACACGAGCAGTACGAGCAGTACTTC
V gene: TRBV4-3; clone size: NA; D gene: NA; J gene: TRBJ1-1; CDR3 protein: CASSQNRGILGTEAFF; CDR3 DNA: TGCGCCAGCAGCCAAAATCGGGGTATTTTGGGCACTGAAGCTTTCTTT
V gene: TRBV20-1; clone size: NA; D gene: TRBD1; J gene: TRBJ1-1; CDR3 protein: CSATRGPEAFF; CDR3 DNA: TGCAGTGCTACCAGGGGGCCTGAAGCTTTCTTT
V gene: TRBV2; clone size: NA; D gene: NA; J gene: TRBJ2-7; CDR3 protein: CASILDRVSYEQYF; CDR3 DNA: NA
V gene: TRBV6-5; clone size: NA; D gene: TRBD2; J gene: TRBJ2-1; CDR3 protein: CASRASGHNEQFF; CDR3 DNA: TGTGCCAGCAGGGCTAGCGGGCACAATGAGCAGTTCTTC
V gene: TRBV11-3; clone size: once; D gene: NA; J gene: TRBJ2-1; CDR3 protein: CASSLGGLGNEQFF; CDR3 DNA: TGTGCCAGCAGCTTAGGTGGCCTCGGTAATGAGCAGTTCTTC
V gene: TRBV5-4; clone size: NA; D gene: NA; J gene: TRBJ2-3; CDR3 protein: CASSTYGGSTDTQYF; CDR3 DNA: TGTGCCAGCAGCACGTACGGGGGTAGCACAGATACGCAGTATTTT
V gene: TRBV29-1; clone size: NA; D gene: NA; J gene: TRBJ2-5; CDR3 protein: CSAFLLAETQYF; CDR3 DNA: TGCAGCGCCTTTTTGTTAGCGGAGACCCAGTACTTC
V gene: TRBV6-5; clone size: NA; D gene: TRBD1; J gene: TRBJ1-1; CDR3 protein: CASTLRGASDTEAFF; CDR3 DNA: TGTGCCAGCACTCTCAGGGGGGCGAGCGACACTGAAGCTTTCTTT
V gene: TRBV7-8; clone size: NA; D gene: NA; J gene: TRBJ2-3; CDR3 protein: CASSLLRDTQYF; CDR3 DNA: TGTGCCAGCAGCTTACTGAGGGATACGCAGTATTTT
V gene: TRBV7-2; clone size: NA; D gene: NA; J gene: TRBJ1-3; CDR3 protein: CASSLKQGGNTIYF; CDR3 DNA: TGTGCCAGCAGCTTGAAACAGGGCGGAAACACCATATATTTT
V gene: TRBV7-2; clone size: NA; D gene: NA; J gene: TRBJ1-2; CDR3 protein: CASSLSFYGYTF; CDR3 DNA: TGTGCCAGCAGCTTATCGTTCTATGGCTACACCTTC
V gene: TRBV5-1; clone size: few; D gene: NA; J gene: TRBJ1-2; CDR3 protein: CASGEEGRGNYGYTF; CDR3 DNA: TGCGCCAGCGGAGAAGAAGGACGGGGAAACTATGGCTACACCTTC
V gene: TRBV7-9; clone size: NA; D gene: NA; J gene: TRBJ2-1; CDR3 protein: CASSTRLADNEQFF; CDR3 DNA: TGTGCCAGCAGCACTAGACTGGCCGACAATGAGCAGTTCTTC
V gene: TRBV15; clone size: NA; D gene: NA; J gene: TRBJ1-6; CDR3 protein: CATSREYNSPLHF; CDR3 DNA: TGTGCCACCAGCAGAGAATATAATTCACCCCTCCACTTT
V gene: TRBV9; clone size: NA; D gene: TRBD2; J gene: TRBJ2-5; CDR3 protein: CASSVASGETQYF; CDR3 DNA: TGTGCCAGCAGCGTAGCTAGCGGAGAGACCCAGTACTTC
V gene: TRBV27; clone size: NA; D gene: TRBD1; J gene: TRBJ1-5; CDR3 protein: CASRPGTGGQPQHF; CDR3 DNA: TGTGCCAGCAGACCCGGGACAGGGGGACAGCCCCAGCATTTT
V gene: TRBV6-5; clone size: NA; D gene: NA; J gene: TRBJ1-1; CDR3 protein: CASSYGGTEAFF; CDR3 DNA: TGTGCCAGCAGTTACGGGGGGACTGAAGCTTTCTTT
V gene: TRBV6-6; clone size: NA; D gene: TRBD2; J gene: TRBJ2-5; CDR3 protein: CASLAGGRETQYF; CDR3 DNA: TGTGCCAGCCTAGCGGGGGGTCGGGAGACCCAGTACTTC
V gene: TRBV5-1; clone size: NA; D gene: NA; J gene: TRBJ1-1; CDR3 protein: CASSLRSVSNTEAFF; CDR3 DNA: TGCGCCAGCAGCTTGCGCAGCGTTTCGAACACTGAAGCTTTCTTT
V gene: TRBV19; clone size: NA; D gene: NA; J gene: TRBJ1-1; CDR3 protein: CASSILVYTEAFF; CDR3 DNA: TGTGCCAGTAGTATCCTGGTCTACACTGAAGCTTTCTTT
V gene: TRBV7-2; clone size: NA; D gene: NA; J gene: TRBJ2-7; CDR3 protein: CASSLGGGASYEQYF; CDR3 DNA: TGTGCCAGCAGCTTAGGTGGTGGCGCCTCCTACGAGCAGTACTTC
V gene: TRBV7-2; clone size: once; D gene: NA; J gene: TRBJ2-2; CDR3 protein: CASSPFNGPSPGELFF; CDR3 DNA: TGTGCCAGCAGCCCTTTTAACGGCCCTAGCCCCGGGGAGCTGTTTTTT
V gene: TRBV19; clone size: NA; D gene: NA; J gene: TRBJ2-6; CDR3 protein: CASMSQDASGANVLTF; CDR3 DNA: TGTGCCAGTATGTCCCAGGATGCCTCTGGGGCCAACGTCCTGACTTTC
V gene: TRBV11-2; clone size: NA; D gene: NA; J gene: TRBJ1-1; CDR3 protein: CASSLRLGNTEAFF; CDR3 DNA: TGTGCCAGCAGCTTACGTTTGGGGAACACTGAAGCTTTCTTT
V gene: TRBV7-2; clone size: NA; D gene: NA; J gene: TRBJ1-2; CDR3 protein: CASSLGAGANYGYTF; CDR3 DNA: TGTGCCAGCAGCTTAGGGGCAGGGGCGAACTATGGCTACACCTTC
V gene: TRBV6-1; clone size: NA; D gene: NA; J gene: TRBJ2-7; CDR3 protein: CASGENTNSYEQYF; CDR3 DNA: TGTGCCAGCGGGGAGAACACGAACTCCTACGAGCAGTACTTC
V gene: TRBV4-3; clone size: NA; D gene: TRBD1; J gene: TRBJ2-5; CDR3 protein: CASSPLGQGKETQYF; CDR3 DNA: TGCGCCAGCAGCCCCCTAGGACAGGGAAAAGAGACCCAGTACTTC
V gene: TRBV5-1; clone size: NA; D gene: NA; J gene: TRBJ2-3; CDR3 protein: CASSFRAPGISTDTQYF; CDR3 DNA: TGCGCCAGCAGCTTTCGGGCCCCTGGCATTAGCACAGATACGCAGTATTTT
V gene: TRBV5-5; clone size: NA; D gene: TRBD1; J gene: TRBJ1-5; CDR3 protein: CASSLGQGGQPQHF; CDR3 DNA: TGTGCCAGCAGCCTAGGACAGGGAGGTCAGCCCCAGCATTTT
V gene: TRBV7-2; clone size: NA; D gene: NA; J gene: TRBJ1-5; CDR3 protein: CASSLVRNQPQHF; CDR3 DNA: TGTGCCAGCAGCTTAGTGAGAAATCAGCCCCAGCATTTT
V gene: TRBV10-3; clone size: NA; D gene: TRBD1; J gene: TRBJ2-1; CDR3 protein: CATQGSYNEQFF; CDR3 DNA: TGTGCCACACAGGGGTCCTACAATGAGCAGTTCTTC
V gene: TRBV27; clone size: NA; D gene: NA; J gene: TRBJ1-6; CDR3 protein: CASSSPGANSPLHF; CDR3 DNA: TGTGCCAGCAGTTCCCCAGGGGCTAATTCACCCCTCCACTTT